This TCR beta chain was sequenced in a study of T cell responses to AZD1222 COVID-19 vaccine. Study-level points and caveats: Spike-specific TCR breadth and depth grew following two AZD1222 doses.

On this clone itself: Its matching antigen is unknown.

Germline CDR1 is SGHRS and CDR2 is YFSETQ. The CDR3 has 16 amino acids. Deletions cut 2 bases from V and 1 base from J, with 15 bases between. Only in-frame clones appear in the TCRdb table, and some are missing; sequencing was by immunoSEQ multiplex PCR. The profile shows about 89,000 clones, about nine tenths of them singletons. This chain links TRBV5-1 with TRBJ1-1; D remains unclear. The source of this sequence is an adult who received the AZD1222 COVID-19 vaccine. Sequencing used peripheral blood, obtained 28 days after the second AZD1222 dose. CDR3 DNA sequence: TGCGCCAGCAGCTTCACTGCCGACTCAGGGAACACTGAAGCTTTCTTT. Its protein product is CASSFTADSGNTEAFF.